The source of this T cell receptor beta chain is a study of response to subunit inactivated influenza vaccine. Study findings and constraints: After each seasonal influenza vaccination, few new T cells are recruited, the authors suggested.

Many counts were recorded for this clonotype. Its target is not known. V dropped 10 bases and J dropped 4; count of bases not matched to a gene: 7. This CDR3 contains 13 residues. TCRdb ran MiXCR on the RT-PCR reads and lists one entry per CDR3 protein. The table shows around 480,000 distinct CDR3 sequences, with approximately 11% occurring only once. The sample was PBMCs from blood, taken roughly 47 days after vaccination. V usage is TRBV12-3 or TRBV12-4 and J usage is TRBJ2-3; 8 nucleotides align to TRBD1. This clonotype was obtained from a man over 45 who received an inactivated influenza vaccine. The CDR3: CATIQGEADTQYF. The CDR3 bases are TGTGCCACCATACAGGGGGAGGCAGATACGCAGTATTTT.